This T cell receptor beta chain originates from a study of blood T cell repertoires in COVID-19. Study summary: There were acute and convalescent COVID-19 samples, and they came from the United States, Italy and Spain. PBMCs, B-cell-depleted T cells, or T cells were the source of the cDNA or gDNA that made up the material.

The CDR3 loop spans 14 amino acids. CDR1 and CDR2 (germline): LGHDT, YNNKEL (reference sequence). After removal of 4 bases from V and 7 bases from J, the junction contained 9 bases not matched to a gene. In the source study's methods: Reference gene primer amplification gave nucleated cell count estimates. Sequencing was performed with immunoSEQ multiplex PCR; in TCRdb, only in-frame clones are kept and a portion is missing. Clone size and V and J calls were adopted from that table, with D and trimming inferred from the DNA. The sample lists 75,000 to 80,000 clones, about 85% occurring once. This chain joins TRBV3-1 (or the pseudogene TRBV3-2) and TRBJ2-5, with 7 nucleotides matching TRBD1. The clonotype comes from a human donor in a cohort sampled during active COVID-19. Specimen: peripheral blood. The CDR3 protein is CASSPGTAHLTQYF. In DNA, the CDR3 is TGTGCCAGCAGCCCGGGGACAGCCCACTTGACCCAGTACTTC.